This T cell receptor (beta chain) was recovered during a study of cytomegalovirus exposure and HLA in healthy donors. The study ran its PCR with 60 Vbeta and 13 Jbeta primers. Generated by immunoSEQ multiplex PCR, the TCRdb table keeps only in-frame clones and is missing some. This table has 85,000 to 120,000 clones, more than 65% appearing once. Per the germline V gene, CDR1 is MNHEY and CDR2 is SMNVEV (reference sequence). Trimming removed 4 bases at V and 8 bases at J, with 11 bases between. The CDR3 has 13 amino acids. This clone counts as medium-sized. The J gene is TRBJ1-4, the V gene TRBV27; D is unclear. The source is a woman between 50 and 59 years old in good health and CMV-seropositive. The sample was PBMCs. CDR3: CASSSTAWEKLFF. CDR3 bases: TGTGCCAGCAGTTCAACAGCTTGGGAAAAACTGTTTTTT.